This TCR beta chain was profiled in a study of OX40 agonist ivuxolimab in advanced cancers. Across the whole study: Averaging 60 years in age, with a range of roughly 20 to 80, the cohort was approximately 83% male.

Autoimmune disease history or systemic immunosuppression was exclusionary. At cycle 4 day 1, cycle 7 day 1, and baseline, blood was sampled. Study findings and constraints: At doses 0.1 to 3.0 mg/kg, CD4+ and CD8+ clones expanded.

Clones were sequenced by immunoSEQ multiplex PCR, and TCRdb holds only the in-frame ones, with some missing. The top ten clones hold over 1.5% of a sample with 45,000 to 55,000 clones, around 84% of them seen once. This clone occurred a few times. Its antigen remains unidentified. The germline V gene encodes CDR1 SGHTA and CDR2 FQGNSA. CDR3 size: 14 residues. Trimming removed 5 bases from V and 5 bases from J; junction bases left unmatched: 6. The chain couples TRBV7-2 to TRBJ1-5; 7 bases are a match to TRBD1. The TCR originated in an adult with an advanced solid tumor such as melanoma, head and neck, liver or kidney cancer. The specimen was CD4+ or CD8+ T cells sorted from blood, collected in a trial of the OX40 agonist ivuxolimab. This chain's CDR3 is CASSRRGRDQPQHF. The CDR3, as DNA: TGTGCCAGCAGCAGGAGGGGGCGAGATCAGCCCCAGCATTTT.